This TCR beta chain was sequenced in a study of human T cells and chemical hapten exposure. Time point noted: patch test 1, 2 weeks after DPC sensitization. Noted treatment: therapeutic diphenylcyclopropenone sensitization with weekly scalp DPC. The study drew its donors from alopecia patients who were 18 to 70 years old and suitable for DPC. Unmatched junction bases numbered 6, after V lost 8 bases and J lost 5 bases. Germline CDR1 is SGHTA and CDR2 is FQGNSA. The CDR3 runs to 13 residues. TCRdb reprocessed the RACE reads with MiXCR, giving one entry per CDR3 protein. The sample contains approximately 82,000 distinct CDR3 sequences, approximately 12% of which appear only once.

The clonotype was recovered from a woman aged 55-70 years with alopecia areata. Some clones in this sample may be carry-over from other donors' samples. The chain has TRBV7-2 and TRBJ2-5, with 9 bases fitting TRBD2. The sequencing here drew on whole blood, taken in connection with sensitization to the hapten diphenylcyclopropenone (DPC). The CDR3: CASGGLALETQYF. DNA for the CDR3: TGTGCCAGCGGAGGACTAGCGCTCGAGACCCAGTACTTC.